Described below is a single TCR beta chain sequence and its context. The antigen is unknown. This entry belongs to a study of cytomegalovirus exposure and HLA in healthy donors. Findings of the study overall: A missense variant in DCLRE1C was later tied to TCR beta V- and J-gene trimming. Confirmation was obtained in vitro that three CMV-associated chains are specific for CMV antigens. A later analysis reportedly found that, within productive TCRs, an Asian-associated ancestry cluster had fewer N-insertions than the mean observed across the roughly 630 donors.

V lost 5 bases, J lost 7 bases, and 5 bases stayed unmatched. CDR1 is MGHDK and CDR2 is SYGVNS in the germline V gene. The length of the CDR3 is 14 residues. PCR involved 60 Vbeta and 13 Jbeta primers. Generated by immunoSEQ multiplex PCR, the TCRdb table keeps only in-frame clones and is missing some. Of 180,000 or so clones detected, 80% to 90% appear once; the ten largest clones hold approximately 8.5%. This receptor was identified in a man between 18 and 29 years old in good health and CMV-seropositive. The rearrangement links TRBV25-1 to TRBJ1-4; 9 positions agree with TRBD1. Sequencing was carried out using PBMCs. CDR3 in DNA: TGTGCCAGCAGTACGGACAGGGGAGCTGAAAAACTGTTTTTT. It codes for CASSTDRGAEKLFF.